One sample yielded the 32 T cell receptor beta chains listed below, sequenced in a study of cytomegalovirus exposure and HLA in healthy donors. PCR used 60 Vbeta primers and 13 Jbeta primers. Profiling relied on immunoSEQ multiplex PCR, and the TCRdb table lists in-frame clones only, not all of them. Counted here are about 160,000 clones, less than 90% occurring once; the ten biggest clones make up roughly 1.8%. The specimen sequenced was PBMCs. These receptors all come from a woman aged 18-29 years in good health and CMV-seronegative.

V gene TRBV5-1 combines with J gene TRBJ2-5, with 7 bases identical to TRBD1. V was pared by 0 bases and J by 3 bases, with 5 bases of the junction left unmatched. The CDR3 consists of 15 residues. The germline gives CDR1 SGHRS, CDR2 YFSETQ. As DNA, the CDR3 is TGCGCCAGCAGCTTGGGTTCCACAGGGGAAGAGACCCAGTACTTC. Translating it yields CASSLGSTGEETQYF. Supplemented by reference TRBV5-1 and TRBJ2-5, the full variable domain reads KAGVTQTPRYLIKTRGQQVTLSCSPISGHRSVSWYQQTPGQGLQFLFEYFSETQRNKGNFPGRFSGRQFSNSRSEMNVSTLELGDSALYLCASSLGSTGEETQYFGPGTRLLVL.

The J gene is TRBJ2-5, the V gene TRBV27, with TRBD2 matching 7 bases. Germline CDR1 reads MNHEY; CDR2 reads SMNVEV (reference sequence). The CDR3 runs 15 residues. With 8 bases clipped from V and 4 bases from J, the junction kept 13 bases outside the gene matches. The CDR3 here is CASRGGSLTLETQYF. CDR3 nucleotides: TGTGCCAGCCGCGGGGGTTCCCTTACATTAGAGACCCAGTACTTC.

CDR3 coding DNA: TGTGCCATCAGATCCCTGGGGACAGAGAGGAACTATGGCTACACCTTC. Its translation: CAIRSLGTERNYGYTF. The chain uses TRBV10-3 and TRBJ1-2; the match to TRBD1 covers 7 bases. There are 16 residues in the CDR3. Trimming took 6 bases from V and 2 from J; bases not matched to a gene: 12. CDR1 ENHRY and CDR2 SYGVKD come from the germline V gene.

This clone was seen just once. The chain employs TRBV7-8 and TRBJ1-1, with D possibly matching TRBD1 (6 bases). The CDR3 consists of 15 residues. V was cut by 6 bases and J by 1 base, with 15 bases left in between. The germline CDR1 and CDR2 sequences are SGHVS and FQNEAQ. Here the CDR3 DNA reads TGTGCCAGCAGGTGGACAGCCGATCCGAACACTGAAGCTTTCTTT. It is translated as CASRWTADPNTEAFF.

The rearrangement uses TRBV29-1 and TRBJ2-5, with a possible D match to TRBD2 (6 bases). Deletions cut 6 bases from V and 5 bases from J, with 13 bases between. CDR1 and CDR2 (germline): SQVTM, ANQGSEA. The length of the CDR3 is 12 residues. CDR3 amino acids: CSVTGGDETQYF. Written as DNA, the CDR3 is TGCAGCGTCACTGGCGGGGATGAGACCCAGTACTTC.

The genes are TRBV5-4 and TRBJ2-7; 7 positions match TRBD1. This CDR3 is 13 amino acids long. CDR1 is SGHNT, CDR2 YYREEE, per germline (reference sequence). Losses at the gene ends were 3 bases for V and 3 bases for J; bases not matched to a gene: 3. CDR3 amino acids: CASSSQGVYEQYF. CDR3 bases: TGTGCCAGCAGCTCGCAGGGGGTCTACGAGCAGTACTTC.

This chain links TRBV6-5 with TRBJ2-2; 7 bases fit TRBD2. This CDR3 has 16 amino acids. From germline, CDR1 is MNHEY and CDR2 SVGAGI. V shed 2 bases, J shed 6 bases, and the junction held 9 bases outside the gene matches. The DNA for the CDR3 is TGTGCCAGCAGTTACCGTCTAGCGGAGTTATCCGGGGAGCTGTTTTTT. This sequence encodes CASSYRLAELSGELFF.

The chain links TRBV28 to TRBJ1-2, with 7 positions matching TRBD1. J was trimmed by 8 bases and V by 5 bases; bases with no gene match: 8. This CDR3 comprises 13 residues. Germline CDR1 is MDHEN and CDR2 is SYDVKM. CDR3 residues: CASSLTGASGYTF. The CDR3 DNA reads TGTGCCAGCAGTCTAACAGGGGCCAGCGGCTACACCTTC.

The chain couples TRBV27 to TRBJ2-7; the D gene is possibly TRBD2 (6 bases). V was clipped by 0 bases and J by 6 bases, with 9 bases between them. Per germline, CDR1 MNHEY and CDR2 SMNVEV (reference sequence). This CDR3 comprises 13 residues. The CDR3 nucleotides read TGTGCCAGCAGTTTATCCGGGGGAGGCGAGCAGTACTTC. Residues: CASSLSGGGEQYF.

The chain recombines TRBV28 with TRBJ1-1; D is perhaps TRBD1 (6 bases). Germline V gene data show CDR1 as MDHEN and CDR2 as SYDVKM. The CDR3 is 15 residues long. The V gene lost 10 bases and the J gene lost 5 bases, with 23 bases spanning the gap. The CDR3 coding sequence is TGTGCCATCCGTCCCGGGACATTGTCGGAAACTGAAGCTTTCTTT. Translating gives CAIRPGTLSETEAFF.

This chain connects TRBV6-1 to TRBJ2-7, with TRBD1 identical over 8 bases. The V gene end was trimmed by 7 bases and the J gene end by 2 bases; junction bases not matched to a gene: 10. This CDR3 has 15 residues. Germline CDR1 and CDR2: MNHNS and SASEGT. The chain's CDR3 is CASTLQGGSTYEQYF. The CDR3 bases are TGTGCCAGCACATTACAGGGGGGAAGTACCTACGAGCAGTACTTC.

J is TRBJ1-2 and V is TRBV4-1; 7 bases map to TRBD1. The CDR3 is made up of 13 amino acids. Germline V gene data show CDR1 as MGHRA and CDR2 as YSYEKL. J was trimmed by 8 bases and V by 3 bases; bases with no gene match: 6. The CDR3 coding sequence is TGCGCCAGCAGCCATGTAGGGGGCGGAGGCTACACCTTC. Translation gives CASSHVGGGGYTF.

This clone was counted between two and nine times. The J gene is TRBJ1-1, the V gene TRBV10-3; tentative D call: TRBD1 (5 bases). V lost 10 bases and J 1 base, leaving 13 bases between the germline ends. CDR3 length: 13 residues. Germline CDR1 reads ENHRY; CDR2 reads SYGVKD. Written as DNA, the CDR3 is TGTGCCACCCGACGACAGCAGAACACTGAAGCTTTCTTT. Protein product: CATRRQQNTEAFF.

This chain uses TRBV2 with TRBJ1-6, with D possibly being TRBD1 (5 bases). The CDR3 spans 15 residues. The germline gives CDR1 SNHLY, CDR2 FYNNEI. Trimming removed 5 bases at V and 4 bases at J, with 12 bases between. DNA for the CDR3: TGTGCCAGCAGTCCGGCAGGGTTTTATAATTCACCCCTCCACTTT. This codes for CASSPAGFYNSPLHF.

A single count supports this clone. The chain employs TRBV6-4 and TRBJ2-3, with 9 bases fitting TRBD2. The CDR3 has 15 residues. The ends lost 4 bases at V and 0 bases at J; junction bases unmatched: 2. In germline, CDR1 is MRHNA, CDR2 SNTAGT. The CDR3 sequence is CASSVLAGSTDTQYF. CDR3 bases: TGTGCCAGCAGTGTCCTAGCGGGAAGCACAGATACGCAGTATTTT.

The chain links TRBV2 to TRBJ2-1, with D possibly being TRBD1 (6 bases). Germline V gene sequence: CDR1 SNHLY, CDR2 FYNNEI. Trimming took 10 bases from V and 9 from J, leaving 16 bases between them. CDR3 length: 12 residues. The CDR3 bases are TGTGCCACACAAGGGGGTTATGGTGAGCAGTTCTTC. Its protein product is CATQGGYGEQFF.

The chain has TRBV27 and TRBJ2-1; 11 nucleotides align to TRBD2. This CDR3 is built from 14 residues. The trim removed 3 bases at V and 8 bases at J, leaving 3 bases unmatched. Looked up from germline, CDR1 is MNHEY and CDR2 is SMNVEV (reference sequence). The CDR3 region has the DNA TGTGCCAGCAGTTTGACTAGCGGGATCTATGAGCAGTTCTTC. Protein sequence: CASSLTSGIYEQFF.

This chain joins TRBV25-1 and TRBJ2-5; D is unresolved. The ends were cut back, 10 bases at V and 2 bases at J, with 11 bases in the middle. This CDR3 has 12 amino acids. Germline V gene data show CDR1 as MGHDK and CDR2 as SYGVNS. Here the CDR3 reads CATGPGQETQYF. In DNA, the CDR3 is TGTGCCACCGGCCCAGGTCAAGAGACCCAGTACTTC. The full variable domain, completed using reference TRBV25-1 and TRBJ2-5, is EADIYQTPRYLVIGTGKKITLECSQTMGHDKMYWYQQDPGMELHLIHYSYGVNSTEKGDLSSESTVSRIRTEHFPLTLESARPSHTSQYLCATGPGQETQYFGPGTRLLVL.

The chain couples TRBV6-5 to TRBJ1-6, with TRBD1 as a possible D gene (5 bases). The CDR3 is 15 residues long. Germline V lookup: CDR1 MNHEY, CDR2 SVGAGI. The germline V and J ends were trimmed by 2 bases and 8 bases, with 13 bases remaining between them. In DNA form, the CDR3 reads TGTGCCAGCAGTTACGGCCAGGGCACCGATTCACCCCTCCACTTT. Residues: CASSYGQGTDSPLHF.

The chain combines TRBV7-2 with TRBJ2-5; D gene uncertain. CDR3 length: 13 residues. Looked up from germline, CDR1 is SGHTA and CDR2 is FQGNSA. The V gene lost 4 bases and the J gene lost 2 bases, with 8 bases spanning the gap. The CDR3 sequence: CASSSEPQETQYF. The CDR3 region has the DNA TGTGCCAGCAGCTCCGAGCCTCAAGAGACCCAGTACTTC.

The gene calls are TRBV28 and TRBJ2-1; 7 bases line up with TRBD2. Germline V gene lookup returns CDR1 MDHEN and CDR2 SYDVKM. The V gene end was trimmed by 3 bases and the J gene end by 9 bases; junction bases not matched to a gene: 11. The CDR3 is 15 residues long. DNA of the CDR3: TGTGCCAGCAGTTTCGGTGCGGGAGCGTCCTTTGAGCAGTTCTTC. Translated, it gives CASSFGAGASFEQFF.

The chain links TRBV5-6 to TRBJ2-4; maybe TRBD1 (6 bases). Looked up from germline, CDR1 is SGHDT and CDR2 is YYEEEE. V was shortened by 3 bases and J by 4 bases, with 8 bases between the two germline ends. CDR3 length equals 13 residues. Here the CDR3 DNA reads TGTGCCAGCAGCTGGGGGCCAAAAAACATTCAGTACTTC. Its translation is CASSWGPKNIQYF.

The rearrangement links TRBV15 to TRBJ1-1; the match to TRBD1 covers 8 bases. CDR3 length: 15 residues. V shed 0 bases and J 8 bases; nucleotides not matched to a gene: 8. Germline V gives CDR1 LNHNV, CDR2 YYDKDF (reference sequence). The DNA of the CDR3 is TGTGCCACCAGCAGAGATCGTCCAGGGGGCTTGGAAGCTTTCTTT. Translating it yields CATSRDRPGGLEAFF.

J is TRBJ1-1 and V is TRBV29-1, with 9 nucleotides matching TRBD1. Germline assignment: CDR1 SQVTM and CDR2 ANQGSEA. The CDR3 runs 14 residues. V lost 5 bases and J lost 7; bases outside the gene matches: 11. CDR3 amino acids: CSVLGQGRGYEAFF. The CDR3 DNA sequence: TGCAGCGTTCTGGGACAGGGCAGAGGCTATGAAGCTTTCTTT.

The chain has TRBV7-2 and TRBJ2-3; 12 bases line up with TRBD2. This CDR3 spans 15 amino acids. V lost 1 base, J lost 4 bases, and 0 bases stayed unmatched. Germline V gene lookup returns CDR1 SGHTA and CDR2 FQGNSA. The chain's CDR3 is CASSLGLAGADTQYF. The CDR3 DNA reads TGTGCCAGCAGCTTAGGACTAGCGGGGGCAGATACGCAGTATTTT. Using reference TRBV7-2 and TRBJ2-3 for the parts outside the CDR3, the full variable domain is GAGVSQSPSNKVTEKGKDVELRCDPISGHTALYWYRQSLGQGLEFLIYFQGNSAPDKSGLPSDRFSAERTGGSVSTLTIQRTQQEDSAVYLCASSLGLAGADTQYFGPGTRLTVL.

This chain joins TRBV5-1 and TRBJ1-1; D not certain. Deletions cut 1 base from V and 3 bases from J, with 13 bases between. Per germline, CDR1 SGHRS and CDR2 YFSETQ. The CDR3 length is 15 residues. As DNA, the CDR3 is TGCGCCAGCAGCTTGAGTCCCTCACTACACACTGAAGCTTTCTTT. Translating it yields CASSLSPSLHTEAFF.

This rearrangement joins TRBV27 to TRBJ2-7; 13 positions agree with TRBD2. V was pared by 0 bases and J by 7 bases, with 9 bases of the junction left unmatched. The germline V gene has CDR1 MNHEY and CDR2 SMNVEV (reference sequence). CDR3 length equals 17 residues. This chain's CDR3 is CASSLSFGLAGEGEQYF. The CDR3, as DNA: TGTGCCAGCAGTTTATCGTTCGGACTAGCGGGAGAAGGTGAGCAGTACTTC.

The CDR3 spells CASSWDRGGYGYTF. For the CDR3, the DNA is TGTGCCAGCAGCTGGGACCGGGGGGGGTATGGCTACACCTTC. The V and J genes are TRBV5-6 and TRBJ1-2; possibly TRBD1 for D (5 bases). Trimming pared 3 bases from V and 5 bases from J, leaving 14 bases between. CDR1 and CDR2 from the germline V gene are SGHDT and YYEEEE. The CDR3 runs 14 residues. The full variable domain, with the rest looked up from reference TRBV5-6 and TRBJ1-2, is DAGVTQSPTHLIKTRGQQVTLRCSPKSGHDTVSWYQQALGQGPQFIFQYYEEEERQRGNFPDRFSGHQFPNYSSELNVNALLLGDSALYLCASSWDRGGYGYTFGSGTRLTVV.

V is TRBV19 and J is TRBJ2-7, with TRBD1 matching 7 bases. The CDR3 length is 13 residues. Germline V CDR1 and CDR2: LNHDA, SQIVND (reference sequence). Germline trimming cut 7 bases from V and 3 bases from J; bases unmatched to any gene: 6. The CDR3 sequence is CASTKGADYEQYF. CDR3 DNA sequence: TGTGCCAGTACGAAGGGGGCAGACTACGAGCAGTACTTC.

On this clone itself: This sample also contains other DNA sequences that code for the same CDR3. The chain uses TRBV2 and TRBJ2-3; D call uncertain. CDR3 length: 14 amino acids. V lost 5 bases, J lost 1 base, and 10 bases lay in between. Germline CDR1 SNHLY, CDR2 FYNNEI. The CDR3 sequence: CASSNDKGTDTQYF. The CDR3 DNA reads TGTGCCAGCAGTAACGACAAAGGCACAGATACGCAGTATTTT.

The CDR3 bases are TGTGCCAGCAGCTTACTAGCGGGAGAGACCCAGTACTTC. This translates into CASSLLAGETQYF. The rearrangement joins TRBV13 to TRBJ2-5, with 8 bases identical to TRBD2. V was pared by 2 bases and J by 4 bases, with 0 bases of the junction left unmatched. The CDR3 has 13 residues. The V gene's germline CDR1 is PRHDT and CDR2 FYEKMQ (reference sequence).

With regard to this clone: The same CDR3 also results from other DNA sequences found in this sample. The gene calls are TRBV6-5 and TRBJ2-1, with D possibly matching TRBD2 (6 bases). V lost 8 bases to trimming and J lost 3 bases, with 14 bases between them. The germline gives CDR1 MNHEY, CDR2 SVGAGI. The CDR3 runs 14 residues. The CDR3 DNA reads as TGTGCCAGCTCGGACCGGGAGAGCTACAATGAGCAGTTCTTC. It yields the protein CASSDRESYNEQFF.